Sequencing of this T cell receptor beta chain was carried out in a study of blood T cell repertoires in COVID-19. Looking at the study overall: Italy, Spain and the United States were the sources of the convalescent and acute COVID-19 samples. The analysed material was cDNA or gDNA that came from T cells, B-cell-depleted T cells, or PBMCs.

This clone was observed a single time. Produced via immunoSEQ multiplex PCR; TCRdb's table is partial and in-frame only. The repertoire holds fewer than 110,000 clones, around nine tenths seen once, with approximately 3.1% in the top ten. The clonotype originates from a man aged 45 to 65 in a cohort sampled during active COVID-19. The specimen sequenced was peripheral blood.

CDR3 bases: TGTGCCACCAGTGCCTACCGGGACAGGGTTTCCCATGAGCAGTTCTTC. Translating it yields CATSAYRDRVSHEQFF. The chain combines TRBV24-1 with TRBJ2-1; 9 bases map to TRBD1. Looked up from germline, CDR1 is KGHDR and CDR2 is SFDVKD. V trimming: 5 bases; J trimming: 8 bases; junction bases outside the gene matches: 12. This CDR3 spans 16 amino acids.